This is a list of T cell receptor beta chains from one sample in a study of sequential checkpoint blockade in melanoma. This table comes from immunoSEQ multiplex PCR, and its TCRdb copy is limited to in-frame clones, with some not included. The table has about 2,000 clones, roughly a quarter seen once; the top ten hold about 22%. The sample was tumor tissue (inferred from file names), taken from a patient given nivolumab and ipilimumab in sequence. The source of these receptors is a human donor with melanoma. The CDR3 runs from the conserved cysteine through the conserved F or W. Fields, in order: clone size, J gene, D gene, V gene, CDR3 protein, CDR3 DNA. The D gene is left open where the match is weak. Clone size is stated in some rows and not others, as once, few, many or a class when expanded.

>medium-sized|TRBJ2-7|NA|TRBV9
CASRAGTSFGEQYF
TGTGCCAGCAGGGCCGGGACTTCGTTTGGCGAGCAGTACTTC
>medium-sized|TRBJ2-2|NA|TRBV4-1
CASRIHQANTGELFF
TGCGCCAGCCGGATCCATCAGGCGAACACCGGGGAGCTGTTTTTT
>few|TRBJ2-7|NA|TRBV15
CATSRGGGLQTYEQYF
TGTGCCACCAGCAGAGGAGGAGGGCTACAGACCTACGAGCAGTACTTC
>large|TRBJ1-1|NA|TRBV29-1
CSVGGLNTEAFF
TGCAGCGTCGGAGGGCTAAACACTGAAGCTTTCTTT
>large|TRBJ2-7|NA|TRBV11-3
CASSLFGPSYEQYF
TGTGCCAGCAGCTTGTTCGGCCCTTCCTACGAGCAGTACTTC
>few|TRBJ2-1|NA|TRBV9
CASSELRGEQFF
TGTGCCAGCAGTGAACTTAGAGGCGAGCAGTTCTTC
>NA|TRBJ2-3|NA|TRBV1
CASSQKRGFTDTQYF
TGCGCCAGCAGCCAAAAGCGGGGGTTCACAGATACGCAGTATTTT
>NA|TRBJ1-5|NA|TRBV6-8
CASRRSFGQGSNQPQHF
TGTGCCAGCAGAAGATCTTTCGGGCAAGGGAGCAATCAGCCCCAGCATTTT
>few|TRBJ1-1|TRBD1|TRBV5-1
CASSPGTVNVNTEAFF
TGCGCCAGCAGCCCCGGGACAGTTAATGTGAACACTGAAGCTTTCTTT
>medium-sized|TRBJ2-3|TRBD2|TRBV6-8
CASSLPSGVSTDTQYF
TGTGCCAGCAGTCTTCCTAGCGGGGTCAGCACAGATACGCAGTATTTT
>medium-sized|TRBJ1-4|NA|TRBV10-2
CASSEAATNEKLFF
TGCGCCAGCAGTGAAGCAGCAACTAATGAAAAACTGTTTTTT
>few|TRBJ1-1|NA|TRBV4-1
CASSLIGGDTEAFF
TGCGCCAGCAGCCTCATCGGGGGGGACACTGAAGCTTTCTTT
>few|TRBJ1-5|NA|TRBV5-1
CASSPYGRGQPQHF
TGCGCCAGCAGCCCTTACGGGAGGGGTCAGCCCCAGCATTTT
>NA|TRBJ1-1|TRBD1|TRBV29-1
CSVGWQGASEAFF
TGCAGCGTTGGGTGGCAGGGGGCGTCTGAAGCTTTCTTT